These T cell receptor beta chains were read from a single sample in a study of shared clonotypes between healthy human individuals. Measured with immunoSEQ multiplex PCR; TCRdb has only the in-frame clones, and not every one. The sample includes over a million clones, about 84% seen only once; the top ten take roughly 0.57%. Sequencing was carried out using memory CD4+ T cells from PBMCs. Receptors originate from a man aged 18 to 30 in good health. Some clones in this sample may be carry-over from other donors' samples. Each CDR3 is given with its conserved first and last residue. The D gene is left open where the match is weak. Expanded clones are given a class, and other clones once, few, many or no size at all.

V,D,J,size,DNA,CDR3
TRBV28,-,TRBJ2-2,-,TGTGCCAGCAGTTCGCCAGCTGACAGGAACACCGGGGAGCTGTTTTTT,CASSSPADRNTGELFF
TRBV9,TRBD2,TRBJ2-3,once,TGTGCCAGCAGCGTCGGGACTAGCGGGAGGTTGGATACGCAGTATTTT,CASSVGTSGRLDTQYF
TRBV7-9,-,TRBJ2-3,-,TGTGCCAGCAGCTTAGTTTTCGAAACCCAAGGATTGGATACGCAGTATTTT,CASSLVFETQGLDTQYF
TRBV9,TRBD2,TRBJ2-1,-,TGTGCCAGCAGCGTAGCTGGCGGGAGGGCCTACAATGAGCAGTTCTTC,CASSVAGGRAYNEQFF
TRBV6-5,TRBD2,TRBJ2-5,-,TGTGCCAGCAACCCAGCGGGAGGTAAAGAGACCCAGTACTTC,CASNPAGGKETQYF
TRBV27,-,TRBJ2-1,-,TGTGCCAGCAGCCGGACGGCCTACAATGAGCAGTTCTTC,CASSRTAYNEQFF
TRBV2,-,TRBJ1-1,-,TGTGCCAGCAGCGGTGGACAGTACTCCATGAACACTGAAGCTTTCTTT,CASSGGQYSMNTEAFF
TRBV19,TRBD1,TRBJ2-7,-,TGTGCCAGTAGTAGTCCTCAGGGGGTCCGCCACTTC,CASSSPQGVRHF
TRBV5-1,-,TRBJ1-3,-,TGCGCCAGCAGCTCAGGGGCTGGCGGAAACACCATATATTTT,CASSSGAGGNTIYF
TRBV19,TRBD2,TRBJ2-4,-,TGTGCCAGTAGTATTGGCGGGAGGGCCGCAAATGACATTCAGTACTTC,CASSIGGRAANDIQYF